Listed here is a single TCR beta chain. This specimen comes from a study of blood T cell repertoires in COVID-19. Study overall: Acute and convalescent COVID-19 samples came from the United States, Italy and Spain.

The data were produced by immunoSEQ multiplex PCR, yet TCRdb's version contains in-frame clones alone and is incomplete. The table has some 97,000 clones, over 85% seen once; the top ten hold around 5.4%. This CDR3 has 13 amino acids. The germline V gene has CDR1 MNHEY and CDR2 SVGAGI. V lost 6 bases and J 8 bases, leaving 16 bases between the germline ends. The J gene is TRBJ1-2, the V gene TRBV6-5; possible D gene TRBD1, 6 bases. Sequenced sample: peripheral blood. This receptor was obtained from an older man with acute or convalescent COVID-19. The CDR3 DNA sequence: TGTGCCAGCAGCAACAGGGAGAAGAGGGGCTACACCTTC. It yields the protein CASSNREKRGYTF.